This T cell receptor beta chain was documented in a study of beta chain features in type 1 diabetes. Study-wide context: Sorted cells from all samples, numbering 100 million to 120 million, were examined.

Expressed TCRB transcripts were sequenced because the entire RNA isolate underwent reverse transcription. Sequenced naive, central memory and regulatory T cell samples produced an average of roughly 3.5 million reads. The data were produced by immunoSEQ multiplex PCR, yet TCRdb's version contains in-frame clones alone and is incomplete. Counted here are under 900,000 clones, roughly 15% occurring once; the ten biggest clones make up 0.023%. The CDR3 loop spans 14 amino acids. Unmatched junction bases numbered 8, after V lost 8 bases and J lost 6 bases. CDR1 is MNHNS, CDR2 SASEGT, per germline. Regarding the study as a whole: The question of HLA type influencing TCRB rearrangement was one that remained unresolved here. In every one of the four CD4+ subsets, TCRB CDR3s were moderately but significantly shorter in Type 1 diabetes patients.

This clone was observed a few times. Its antigen remains unidentified. The receptor comes from a woman younger than 30 in good health. The chain uses TRBV6-1 and TRBJ2-1; 9 bases are a match to TRBD2. The sequenced material came from naive CD4+ T cells from blood. As DNA, the CDR3 is TGTGCCAGCTTCTTAGCGGGAGTCGGCAATGAGCAGTTCTTC. Amino acid sequence: CASFLAGVGNEQFF.